This T cell receptor beta chain was obtained from a study of radiation and T cells in renal cell carcinoma. Only in-frame clones appear in the TCRdb table, and some are missing; sequencing was by immunoSEQ multiplex PCR. The sample includes about 59,000 clones, 65% to 85% of them seen just once. The time point: baseline pretreatment blood. Specified treatment: 15 Gy SBRT to primary tumor, nephrectomy 4 weeks later. CDR1 LNHDA and CDR2 SQIVND come from the germline V gene (reference sequence). This CDR3 has 15 residues. Trimming cost V 8 bases and J 2 bases; bases outside gene matches: 8. The TCR comes from a man in his sixties with renal cell carcinoma. The chain uses TRBV19 and TRBJ2-2, with TRBD1 matching over 7 bases. The starting material was blood, obtained from a patient whose treatment included radiotherapy and nephrectomy. DNA of the CDR3: TGTGCCAGTCTTTTCCGGGACAGCAACACCGGGGAGCTGTTTTTT. Translating gives CASLFRDSNTGELFF.